This T cell receptor (beta chain) comes out of a study of blood T cell repertoires in COVID-19. Study background: Italy, Spain and the United States were the sources of the convalescent and acute COVID-19 samples. The cDNA or gDNA used as material had been derived from T cells, B-cell-depleted T cells, or PBMCs.

In the authors' workflow: Estimates of nucleated cell counts were drawn from the amplification of reference gene primers. Sequencing used immunoSEQ multiplex PCR; TCRdb keeps in-frame clones, though not all of them. D and trimming were read from the DNA, whereas the V and J calls and clone size are those reported in that table. The sample consists of about 100,000 clones, just under 85% of them appearing once. Trimming took 4 bases from V and 7 from J, leaving 8 bases between them. The CDR3 has 12 residues. The specimen was peripheral blood. This chain uses TRBV12-3 or TRBV12-4 with TRBJ1-5; D possibly corresponds to TRBD1 (5 bases). The clonotype was recovered from a man aged 50-60 years with active or convalescent COVID-19. For the CDR3, the DNA is TGTGCCAGCAGTTCGGGGGGACAGCCCCAGCATTTT. Protein sequence: CASSSGGQPQHF.